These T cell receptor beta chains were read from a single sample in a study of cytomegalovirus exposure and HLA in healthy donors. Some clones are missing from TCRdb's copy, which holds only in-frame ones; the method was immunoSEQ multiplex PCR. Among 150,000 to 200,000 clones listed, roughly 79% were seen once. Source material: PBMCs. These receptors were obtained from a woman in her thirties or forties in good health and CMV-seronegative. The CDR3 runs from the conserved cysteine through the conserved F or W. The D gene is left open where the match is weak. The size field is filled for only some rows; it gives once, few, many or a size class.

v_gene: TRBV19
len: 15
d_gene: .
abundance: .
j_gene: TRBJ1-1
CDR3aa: CASSRGALLNTEAFF
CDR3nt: TGTGCCAGTAGTAGGGGCGCACTGCTGAACACTGAAGCTTTCTTT

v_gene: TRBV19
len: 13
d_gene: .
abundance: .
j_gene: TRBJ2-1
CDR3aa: CASSIKGSDEQFF
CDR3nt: TGTGCCAGTAGTATAAAAGGGAGCGATGAGCAGTTCTTC

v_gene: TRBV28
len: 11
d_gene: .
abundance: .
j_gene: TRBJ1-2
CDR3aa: CASRTRYGYTF
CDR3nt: TGTGCCAGCAGGACAAGATATGGCTACACCTTC

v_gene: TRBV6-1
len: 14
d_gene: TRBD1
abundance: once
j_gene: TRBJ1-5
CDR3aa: CAGRPTGGNQPQHF
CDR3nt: TGTGCCGGCCGCCCTACAGGGGGCAATCAGCCCCAGCATTTT

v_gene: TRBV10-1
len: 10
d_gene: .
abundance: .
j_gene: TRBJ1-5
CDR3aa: CATPELPQHF
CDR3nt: TGCGCCACCCCGGAGCTGCCCCAGCATTTT

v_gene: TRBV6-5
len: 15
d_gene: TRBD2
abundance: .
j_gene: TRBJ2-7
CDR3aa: CASSYGTSGSYEQYF
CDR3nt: TGTGCCAGCAGTTACGGGACTAGCGGGAGTTACGAGCAGTACTTC

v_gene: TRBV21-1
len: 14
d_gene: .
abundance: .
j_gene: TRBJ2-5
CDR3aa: CASVVSGIKETQYF
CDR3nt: TGTGCCAGCGTAGTTAGCGGGATTAAAGAGACCCAGTACTTC

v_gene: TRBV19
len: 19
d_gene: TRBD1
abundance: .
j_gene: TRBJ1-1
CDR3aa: CASSLSAGTGEYSETEAFF
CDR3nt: TGTGCCAGTAGTCTATCGGCGGGGACAGGGGAGTATTCGGAGACTGAAGCTTTCTTT

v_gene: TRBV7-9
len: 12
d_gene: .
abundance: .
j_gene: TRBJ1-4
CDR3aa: CASSRPGEKLFF
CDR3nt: TGTGCCAGCAGCCGCCCGGGAGAAAAACTGTTTTTT

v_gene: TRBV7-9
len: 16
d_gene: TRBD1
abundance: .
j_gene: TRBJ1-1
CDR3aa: CASSLRTGRGNTEAFF
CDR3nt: TGTGCCAGCAGCCTCAGGACAGGGCGAGGGAACACTGAAGCTTTCTTT

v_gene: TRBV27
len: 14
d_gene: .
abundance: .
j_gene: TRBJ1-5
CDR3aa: CASRRQGSNQPQHF
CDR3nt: TGTGCCAGCAGACGCCAGGGCAGCAATCAGCCCCAGCATTTT

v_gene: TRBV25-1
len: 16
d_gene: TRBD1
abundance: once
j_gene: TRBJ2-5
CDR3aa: CASSEGGSQGWETQYF
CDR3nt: TGTGCCAGCAGTGAAGGAGGATCACAGGGGTGGGAGACCCAGTACTTC

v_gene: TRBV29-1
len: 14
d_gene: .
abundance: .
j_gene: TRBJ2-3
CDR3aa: CSVQSRGGTDTQYF
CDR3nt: TGCAGCGTTCAATCCAGGGGTGGCACAGATACGCAGTATTTT

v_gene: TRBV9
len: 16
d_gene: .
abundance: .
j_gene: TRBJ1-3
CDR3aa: CASSISTGSSGNTIYF
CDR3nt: TGTGCCAGCAGCATTTCGACGGGATCCTCTGGAAACACCATATATTTT

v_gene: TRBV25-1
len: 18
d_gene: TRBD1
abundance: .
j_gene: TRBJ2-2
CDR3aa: CASSVPGQGLSPAGELFF
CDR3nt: TGTGCCAGCAGTGTTCCGGGACAGGGTCTAAGTCCCGCCGGGGAGCTGTTTTTT

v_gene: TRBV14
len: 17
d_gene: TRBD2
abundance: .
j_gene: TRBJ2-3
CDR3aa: CASSQDPSSGSTDTQYF
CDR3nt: TGTGCCAGCAGCCAAGACCCCTCTAGCGGCAGCACAGATACGCAGTATTTT

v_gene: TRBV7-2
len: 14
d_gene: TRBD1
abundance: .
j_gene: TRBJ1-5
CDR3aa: CASARDSGNQPQHF
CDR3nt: TGTGCCAGTGCGCGGGACAGTGGAAATCAGCCCCAGCATTTT

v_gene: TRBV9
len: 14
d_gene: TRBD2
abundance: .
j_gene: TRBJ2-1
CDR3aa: CASKGTSPDNEQFF
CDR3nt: TGTGCCAGCAAGGGGACTAGTCCTGACAATGAGCAGTTCTTC

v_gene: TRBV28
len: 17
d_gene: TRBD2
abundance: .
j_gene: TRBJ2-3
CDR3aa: CASSSITSGTFLDTQYF
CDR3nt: TGTGCCAGCAGCTCAATCACTAGCGGGACCTTCCTAGATACGCAGTATTTT

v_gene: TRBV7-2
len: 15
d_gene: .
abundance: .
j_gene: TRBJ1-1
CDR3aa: CASSSPTGETYEAFF
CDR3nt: TGTGCCAGCAGCTCGCCGACAGGAGAGACGTATGAAGCTTTCTTT

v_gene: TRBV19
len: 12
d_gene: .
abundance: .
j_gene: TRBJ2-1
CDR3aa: CATAVRGNEQFF
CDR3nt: TGTGCCACCGCTGTTAGGGGGAATGAGCAGTTCTTC

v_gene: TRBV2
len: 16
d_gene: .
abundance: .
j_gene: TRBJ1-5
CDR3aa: CASRQGMSANNQPQHF
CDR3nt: TGTGCCAGCAGGCAGGGGATGAGCGCAAACAATCAGCCCCAGCATTTT

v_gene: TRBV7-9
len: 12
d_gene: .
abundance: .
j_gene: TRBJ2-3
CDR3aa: CSSSSGTDTQYF
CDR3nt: TGTTCCAGCAGCTCGGGCACAGATACGCAGTATTTT

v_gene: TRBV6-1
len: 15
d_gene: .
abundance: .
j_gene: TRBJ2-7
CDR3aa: CASSEGRVSTYEQYF
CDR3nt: TGTGCCAGCAGTGAAGGACGGGTTTCCACCTACGAGCAGTACTTC

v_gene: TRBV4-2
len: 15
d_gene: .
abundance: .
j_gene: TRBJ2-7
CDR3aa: CASSPRVADENEQYF
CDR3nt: TGTGCCAGCAGCCCTAGGGTAGCGGATGAGAACGAGCAGTACTTC

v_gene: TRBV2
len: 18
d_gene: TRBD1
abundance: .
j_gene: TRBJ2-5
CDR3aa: CASSEAPGQGAKKETQYF
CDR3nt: TGTGCCAGCAGTGAAGCGCCCGGACAGGGGGCGAAAAAAGAGACCCAGTACTTC

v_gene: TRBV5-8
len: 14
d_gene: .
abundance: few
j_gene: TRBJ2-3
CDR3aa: CASSINTGTDTQYF
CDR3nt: TGTGCCAGCAGCATCAACACAGGCACAGATACGCAGTATTTT

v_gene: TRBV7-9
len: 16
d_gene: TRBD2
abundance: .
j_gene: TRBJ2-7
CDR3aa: CASSLGSSGRGYEQYF
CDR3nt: TGTGCCAGCAGCTTAGGTTCTAGCGGGAGAGGGTACGAGCAGTACTTC

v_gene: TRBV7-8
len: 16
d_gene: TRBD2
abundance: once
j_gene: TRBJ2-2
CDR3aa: CASSLAGTRNTGELFF
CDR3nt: TGTGCCAGCAGCTTAGCTGGGACTAGGAACACCGGGGAGCTGTTTTTT

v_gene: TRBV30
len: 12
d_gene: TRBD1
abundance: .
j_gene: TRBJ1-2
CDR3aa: CAWSPWDRGYTF
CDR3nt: TGTGCCTGGAGTCCCTGGGACAGAGGCTACACCTTC

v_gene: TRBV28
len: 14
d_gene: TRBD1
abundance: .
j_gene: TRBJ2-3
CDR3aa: CASSWGQGADTQYF
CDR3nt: TGTGCCAGCAGTTGGGGTCAGGGGGCAGATACGCAGTATTTT

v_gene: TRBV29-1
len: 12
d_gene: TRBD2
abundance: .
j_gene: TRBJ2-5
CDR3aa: CSVELAEETQYF
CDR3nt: TGCAGCGTTGAACTAGCGGAAGAGACCCAGTACTTC

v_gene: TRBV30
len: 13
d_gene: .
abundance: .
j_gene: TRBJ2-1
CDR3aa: CAWSGQAYNEQFF
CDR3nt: TGTGCCTGGAGTGGGCAGGCCTACAATGAGCAGTTCTTC

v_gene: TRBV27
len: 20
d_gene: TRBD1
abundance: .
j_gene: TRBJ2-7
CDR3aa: CASSFGSSRFMGTGAYEQYF
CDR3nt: TGTGCCAGCAGTTTCGGGTCCTCCCGTTTTATGGGGACAGGGGCCTACGAGCAGTACTTC

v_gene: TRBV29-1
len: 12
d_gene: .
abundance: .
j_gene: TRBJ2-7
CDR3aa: CSVGTESREQYF
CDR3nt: TGCAGCGTTGGTACGGAGTCCCGCGAGCAGTACTTC

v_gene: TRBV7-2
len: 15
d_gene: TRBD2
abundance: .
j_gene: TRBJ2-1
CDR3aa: CASTYGLAGGDEQFF
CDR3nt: TGTGCCAGCACCTATGGACTAGCGGGAGGTGATGAGCAGTTCTTC

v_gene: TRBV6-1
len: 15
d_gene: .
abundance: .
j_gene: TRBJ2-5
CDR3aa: CASSDLTTAEETQYF
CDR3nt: TGTGCCAGCAGTGATCTTACGACGGCGGAAGAGACCCAGTACTTC

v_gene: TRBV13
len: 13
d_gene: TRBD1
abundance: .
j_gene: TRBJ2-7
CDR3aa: CASSEGTGYEQYF
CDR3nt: TGTGCCAGCAGCGAAGGGACAGGGTACGAGCAGTACTTC

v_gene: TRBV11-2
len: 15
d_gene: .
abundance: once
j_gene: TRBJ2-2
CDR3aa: CASSLDLGEHGELFF
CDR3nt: TGTGCCAGCAGCTTAGATCTGGGAGAACACGGGGAGCTGTTTTTT

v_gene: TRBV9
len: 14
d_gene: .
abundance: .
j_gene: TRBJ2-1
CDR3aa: CASSAGVTSNEQFF
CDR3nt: TGTGCCAGCAGCGCCGGAGTCACCAGCAATGAGCAGTTCTTC

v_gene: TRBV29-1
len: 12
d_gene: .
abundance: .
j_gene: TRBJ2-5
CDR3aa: CSAETPAETQYF
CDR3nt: TGCAGCGCCGAGACACCCGCGGAGACCCAGTACTTC

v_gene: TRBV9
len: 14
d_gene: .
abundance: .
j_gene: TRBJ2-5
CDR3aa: CASSVGLGVETQYF
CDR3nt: TGTGCCAGCAGCGTAGGTCTGGGAGTGGAGACCCAGTACTTC

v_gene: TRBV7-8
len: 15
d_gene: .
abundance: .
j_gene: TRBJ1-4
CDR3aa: CASSFEGATNEKLFF
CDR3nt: TGTGCCAGCAGCTTCGAGGGAGCAACTAATGAAAAACTGTTTTTT

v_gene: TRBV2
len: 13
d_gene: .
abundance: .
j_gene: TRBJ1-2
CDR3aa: CASSTGTLYGYTF
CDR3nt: TGTGCCAGCAGTACAGGGACCCTTTATGGCTACACCTTC

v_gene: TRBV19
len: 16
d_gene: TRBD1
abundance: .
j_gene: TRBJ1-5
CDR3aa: CASSIPPQGGFMAQHF
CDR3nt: TGTGCCAGTAGTATTCCCCCCCAGGGGGGATTTATGGCCCAGCATTTT

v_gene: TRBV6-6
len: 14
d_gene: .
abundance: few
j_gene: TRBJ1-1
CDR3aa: CASSYDWGGAEAFF
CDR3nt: TGTGCCAGCAGTTACGACTGGGGGGGAGCTGAAGCTTTCTTT

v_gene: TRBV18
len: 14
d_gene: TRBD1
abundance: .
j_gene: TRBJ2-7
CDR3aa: CASSPGTGEGEQYF
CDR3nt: TGTGCCAGCTCACCCGGGACAGGGGAGGGCGAGCAGTACTTC

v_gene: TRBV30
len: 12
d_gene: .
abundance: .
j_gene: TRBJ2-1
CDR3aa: CAWRLSYNEQFF
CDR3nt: TGTGCCTGGAGGCTATCCTACAATGAGCAGTTCTTC

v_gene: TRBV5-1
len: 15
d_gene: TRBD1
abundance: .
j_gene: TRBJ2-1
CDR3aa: CASSLGEGTGQGKFF
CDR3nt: TGCGCCAGCAGCTTGGGTGAGGGGACAGGGCAAGGGAAGTTCTTC

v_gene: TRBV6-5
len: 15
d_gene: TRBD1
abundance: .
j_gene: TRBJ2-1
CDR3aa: CASSLQGAGYNEQFF
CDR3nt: TGTGCCAGCAGTCTCCAGGGGGCTGGCTACAATGAGCAGTTCTTC

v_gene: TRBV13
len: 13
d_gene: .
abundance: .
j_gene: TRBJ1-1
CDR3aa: CASSPQGSTEAFF
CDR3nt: TGTGCCAGCAGCCCACAGGGTTCCACTGAAGCTTTCTTT

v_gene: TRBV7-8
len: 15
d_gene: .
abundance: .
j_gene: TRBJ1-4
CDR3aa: CASSLEGWGGEKLFF
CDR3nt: TGTGCCAGCAGTCTGGAGGGGTGGGGAGGGGAAAAACTGTTTTTT

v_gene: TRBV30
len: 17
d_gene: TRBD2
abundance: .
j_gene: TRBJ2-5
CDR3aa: CAWSVFRTSSRKETQYF
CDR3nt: TGTGCCTGGAGTGTATTTAGGACTAGCAGTCGCAAAGAGACCCAGTACTTC

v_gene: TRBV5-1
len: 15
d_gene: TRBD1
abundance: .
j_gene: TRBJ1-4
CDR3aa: CASSSGTGDGEKLFF
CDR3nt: TGCGCCAGCAGCTCGGGGACAGGGGATGGGGAAAAACTGTTTTTT

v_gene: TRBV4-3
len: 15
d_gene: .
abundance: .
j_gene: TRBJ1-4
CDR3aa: CASSPEATGIRKLFF
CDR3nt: TGCGCCAGCAGCCCAGAGGCTACAGGGATCAGAAAACTGTTTTTT

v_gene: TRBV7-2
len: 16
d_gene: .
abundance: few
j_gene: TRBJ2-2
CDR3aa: CASSLELVSDTGELFF
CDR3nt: TGTGCCAGCAGCTTAGAGCTAGTTTCAGACACCGGGGAGCTGTTTTTT

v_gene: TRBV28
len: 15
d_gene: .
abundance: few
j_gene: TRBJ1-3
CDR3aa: CASSLTAATGNTIYF
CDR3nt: TGTGCCAGCAGTTTGACAGCAGCCACTGGAAACACCATATATTTT

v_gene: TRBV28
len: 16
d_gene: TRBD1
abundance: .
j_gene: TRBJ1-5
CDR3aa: CASSSPRDRGGQPQHF
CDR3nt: TGTGCCAGCAGTTCCCCCCGGGACAGAGGTGGACAGCCCCAGCATTTT

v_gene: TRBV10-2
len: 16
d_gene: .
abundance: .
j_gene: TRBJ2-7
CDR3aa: CASSDSGRGSSYEQYF
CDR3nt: TGCGCCAGCAGTGACAGCGGGCGGGGCAGCTCCTACGAGCAGTACTTC

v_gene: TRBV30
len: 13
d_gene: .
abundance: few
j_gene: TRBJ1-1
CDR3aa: CAWSGGQNTEAFF
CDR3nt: TGTGCCTGGAGTGGGGGCCAGAACACTGAAGCTTTCTTT